This T cell receptor beta chain originates from a study of blood T cell repertoires in COVID-19. The germline V gene encodes CDR1 SGHDN and CDR2 FVKESK. The CDR3 totals 13 residues. Trimming cost V 5 bases and J 9 bases, with 14 bases left between them. TCRdb's table, derived via immunoSEQ multiplex PCR, lists solely in-frame clones and lacks some. Of hundreds of thousands of clones in the sample, approximately 85% were seen once. Input material: peripheral blood. This TCR derives from a man aged 40-50 years with acute or convalescent COVID-19. This chain links TRBV14 with TRBJ1-5; TRBD1 might be the D (5 bases). CDR3: CASSVVTGGPQHF. CDR3 sequence (DNA): TGTGCCAGCAGCGTAGTGACGGGGGGGCCCCAGCATTTT.